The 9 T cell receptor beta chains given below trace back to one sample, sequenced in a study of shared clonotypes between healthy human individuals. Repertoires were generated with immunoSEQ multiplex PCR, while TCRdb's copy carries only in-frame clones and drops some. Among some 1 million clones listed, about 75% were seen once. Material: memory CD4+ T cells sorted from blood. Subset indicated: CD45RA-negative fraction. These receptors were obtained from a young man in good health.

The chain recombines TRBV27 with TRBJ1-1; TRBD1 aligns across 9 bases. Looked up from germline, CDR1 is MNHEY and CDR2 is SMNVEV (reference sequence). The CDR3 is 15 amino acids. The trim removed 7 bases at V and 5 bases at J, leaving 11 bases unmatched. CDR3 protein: CASNPGQGGGTEAFF. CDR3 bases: TGTGCCAGCAATCCGGGACAGGGTGGTGGGACTGAAGCTTTCTTT.

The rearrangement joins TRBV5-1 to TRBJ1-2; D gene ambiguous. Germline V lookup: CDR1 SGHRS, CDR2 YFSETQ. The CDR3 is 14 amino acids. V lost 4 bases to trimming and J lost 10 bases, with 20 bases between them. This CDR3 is CASSVGGSSLDYTF. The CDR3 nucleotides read TGCGCCAGCAGCGTGGGTGGCAGCTCTCTGGACTACACCTTC.

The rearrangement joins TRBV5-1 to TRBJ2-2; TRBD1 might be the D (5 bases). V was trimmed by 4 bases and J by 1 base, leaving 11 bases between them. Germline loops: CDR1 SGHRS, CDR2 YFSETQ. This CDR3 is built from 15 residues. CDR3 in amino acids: CASSQDTGNTGELFF. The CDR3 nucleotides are TGCGCCAGCAGCCAAGATACAGGGAACACCGGGGAGCTGTTTTTT.

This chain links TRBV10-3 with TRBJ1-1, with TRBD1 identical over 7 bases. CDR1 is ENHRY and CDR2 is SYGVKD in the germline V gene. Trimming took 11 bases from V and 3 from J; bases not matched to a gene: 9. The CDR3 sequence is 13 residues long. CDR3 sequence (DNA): TGTGCCTCAGGGGGGGGAGGTGACACTGAAGCTTTCTTT. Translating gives CASGGGGDTEAFF.

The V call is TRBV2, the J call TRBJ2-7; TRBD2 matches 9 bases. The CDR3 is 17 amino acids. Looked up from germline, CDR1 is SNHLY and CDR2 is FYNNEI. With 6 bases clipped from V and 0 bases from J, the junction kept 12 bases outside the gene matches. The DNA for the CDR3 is TGTGCCAGCAGGGCGTTGACAGCGGGGGGTAGCTCCTACGAGCAGTACTTC. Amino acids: CASRALTAGGSSYEQYF. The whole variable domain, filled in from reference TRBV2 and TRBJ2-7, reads EPEVTQTPSHQVTQMGQEVILRCVPISNHLYFYWYRQILGQKVEFLVSFYNNEISEKSEIFDDQFSVERPDGSNFTLKIRSTKLEDSAMYFCASRALTAGGSSYEQYFGPGTRLTVT.

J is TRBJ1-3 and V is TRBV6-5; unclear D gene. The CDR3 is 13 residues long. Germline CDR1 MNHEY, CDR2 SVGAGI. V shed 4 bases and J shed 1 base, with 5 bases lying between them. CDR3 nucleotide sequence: TGTGCCAGCAGTTCTATATCTGGAAACACCATATATTTT. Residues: CASSSISGNTIYF.

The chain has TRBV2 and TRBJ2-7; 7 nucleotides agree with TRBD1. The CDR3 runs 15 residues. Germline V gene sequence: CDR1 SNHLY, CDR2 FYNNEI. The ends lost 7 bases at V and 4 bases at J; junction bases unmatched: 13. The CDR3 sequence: CASNTLRDRDYEQYF. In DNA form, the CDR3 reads TGTGCCAGCAATACTCTCCGGGACAGAGATTACGAGCAGTACTTC.

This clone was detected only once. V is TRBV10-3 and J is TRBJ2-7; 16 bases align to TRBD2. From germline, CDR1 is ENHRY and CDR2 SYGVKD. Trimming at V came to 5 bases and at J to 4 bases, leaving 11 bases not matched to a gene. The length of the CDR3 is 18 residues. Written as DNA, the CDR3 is TGTGCCATCAGTCCGGGACTAGCGGGGGGGCTTGGAGAGTACGAGCAGTACTTC. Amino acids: CAISPGLAGGLGEYEQYF.

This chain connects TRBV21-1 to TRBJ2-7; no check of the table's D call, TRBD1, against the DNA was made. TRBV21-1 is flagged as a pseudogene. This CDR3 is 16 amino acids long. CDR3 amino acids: CASSKPGQGVFYEQYF. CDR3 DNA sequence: TGTGCCAGCAGCAAACCGGGACAGGGTGTCTTCTACGAGCAGTACTTC.